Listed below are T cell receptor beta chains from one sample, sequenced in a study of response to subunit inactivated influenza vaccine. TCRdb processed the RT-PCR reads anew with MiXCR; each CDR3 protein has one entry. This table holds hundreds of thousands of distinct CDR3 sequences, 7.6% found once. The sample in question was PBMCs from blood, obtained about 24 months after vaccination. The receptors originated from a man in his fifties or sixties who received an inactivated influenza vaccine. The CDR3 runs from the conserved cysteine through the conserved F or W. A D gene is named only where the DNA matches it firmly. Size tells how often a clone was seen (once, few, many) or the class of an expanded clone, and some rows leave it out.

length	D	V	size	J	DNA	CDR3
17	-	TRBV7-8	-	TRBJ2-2	TGTGCCAGCAGCCCAACGGGTCGGGTAGCGAACACCGGGGAGCTGTTTTTT	CASSPTGRVANTGELFF
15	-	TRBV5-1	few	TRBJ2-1	TGCGCCAGCAGCTTGGTGGGAAGTAGGGGTGATGAGCAGTTCTTC	CASSLVGSRGDEQFF
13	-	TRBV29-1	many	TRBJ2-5	TGCAGCGTTGTCCGGGGGAACCAAGAGACCCAGTACTTC	CSVVRGNQETQYF
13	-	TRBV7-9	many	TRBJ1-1	TGTGCCAGCAGCGGGTCTTCCCTGGCTGAAGCTTTCTTT	CASSGSSLAEAFF
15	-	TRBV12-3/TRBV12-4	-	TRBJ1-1	TGTGCCAGCAGTTCGGACGGGGGGATTGGTACTGAAGCTTTCTTT	CASSSDGGIGTEAFF
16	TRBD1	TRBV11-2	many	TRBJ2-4	TGTGCCAGCAGCAGTTTCTTAGTGACAGGGAAGTACATTCAGTACTTC	CASSSFLVTGKYIQYF
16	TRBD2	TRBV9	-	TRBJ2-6	TGTGCCAGCTGCGTAAGCGGGGGGGCGGGGGCCAACGTCCTGACTTTC	CASCVSGGAGANVLTF
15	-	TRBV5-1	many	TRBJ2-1	TGCGCCAGCAGCTTGGGCGGGACATCCTACAATGAGCAGTTCTTC	CASSLGGTSYNEQFF
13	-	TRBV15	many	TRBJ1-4	TGTGCCACCAGCAGGGAGGAATATGAAAAACTGTTTTTT	CATSREEYEKLFF
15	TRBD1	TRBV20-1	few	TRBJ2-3	TGCAGTGCTAGCCCCCCGACAGGGAGCACAGATACGCAGTATTTT	CSASPPTGSTDTQYF
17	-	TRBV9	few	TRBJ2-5	TGTGCCAGCAGCGTAGCTTGGGGAAGACGGGGCCAAGAGACCCAGTACTTC	CASSVAWGRRGQETQYF
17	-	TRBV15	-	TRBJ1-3	TGTGCCACCAGCAGTGACGTAGGAGGGGACCCTGGAAACACCATATATTTT	CATSSDVGGDPGNTIYF
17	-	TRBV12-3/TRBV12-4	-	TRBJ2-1	TGTGCCAGCAGTTTAGAGCGGGCAGGCGGCGTCTACAATGAGCAGTTCTTC	CASSLERAGGVYNEQFF
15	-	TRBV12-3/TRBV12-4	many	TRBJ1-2	TGTGCCAGCAGGGCCGGGACGGCTACTAACTATGGCTACACCTTC	CASRAGTATNYGYTF
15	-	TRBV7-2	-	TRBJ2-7	TGTGCCAGCAGCTTAGGGGGCTACTCTTCCTACGAGCAGTACTTC	CASSLGGYSSYEQYF
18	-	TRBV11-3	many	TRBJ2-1	TGTGCCAGCAGCCCTAAGAGGGAGCTTCTAGCGTCCTACAATGAGCAGTTCTTC	CASSPKRELLASYNEQFF
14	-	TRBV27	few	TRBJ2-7	TGTGCCAGCAGTCGCCTGGGGTCGTCCTACGAGCAGTACTTC	CASSRLGSSYEQYF
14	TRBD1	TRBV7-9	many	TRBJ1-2	TGTGCCAGCAGCCAACAGGGGCGCTTTGGTGGCTACACCTTC	CASSQQGRFGGYTF
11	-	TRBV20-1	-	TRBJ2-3	TGCAGTGCTAGAGCGGGAGATACGCAGTATTTT	CSARAGDTQYF
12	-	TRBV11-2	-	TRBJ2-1	TGTGCCAGCAGCTTACAGCGGGTTGAGCAGTTCTTC	CASSLQRVEQFF
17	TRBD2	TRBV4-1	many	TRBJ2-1	TGCGCCAGCAGCCAAGTTTGGGCTAGCGGAACCTACAATGAGCAGTTCTTC	CASSQVWASGTYNEQFF
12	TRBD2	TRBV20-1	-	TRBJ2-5	TGCAGTGCTGGAGGGACTAGCAGCCCCCAGTACTTC	CSAGGTSSPQYF
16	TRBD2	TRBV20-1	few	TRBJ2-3	TGCAGTGCTAGAATGCTAGCGGGGGACCCCACAGATACGCAGTATTTT	CSARMLAGDPTDTQYF
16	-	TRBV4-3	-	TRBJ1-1	TGCGCCAGCAGCATACGCCTGGGCCGGGGGAACACTGAAGCTTTCTTT	CASSIRLGRGNTEAFF
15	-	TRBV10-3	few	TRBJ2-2	TGTGCCATCAGTGAGTCTACTACGGGAACCGGGGAGCTGTTTTTT	CAISESTTGTGELFF
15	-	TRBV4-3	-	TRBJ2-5	TGCGCCAGCAGCCAAGAAGGAATCCTGAGTGAGACCCAGTACTTC	CASSQEGILSETQYF
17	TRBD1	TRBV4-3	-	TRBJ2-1	TGCGCCAGCAGCCAAGAAAAAAGCAGGGGGCTCTACAATGAGCAGTTCTTC	CASSQEKSRGLYNEQFF
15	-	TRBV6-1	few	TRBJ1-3	TGTGCCAGCAGGGACAGATCCCTCTCTGGAAACACCATATATTTT	CASRDRSLSGNTIYF
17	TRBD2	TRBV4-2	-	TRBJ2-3	TGTGCCAGCAGCCAAGAAGAACTAGCGGGACGAACAGATACGCAGTATTTT	CASSQEELAGRTDTQYF
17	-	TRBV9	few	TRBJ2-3	TGTGCCAGCAGCGTAGGGGCCCTATCAGGGGGCACAGATACGCAGTATTTT	CASSVGALSGGTDTQYF
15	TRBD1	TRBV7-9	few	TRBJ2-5	TGTGCCAGCAGCCCGACAGGGGGTGTTCGTGAGACCCAGTACTTC	CASSPTGGVRETQYF
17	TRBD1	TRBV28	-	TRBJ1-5	TGTGCCAGCAGTTCCGGGACAGGGACGATTGGGAATCAGCCCCAGCATTTT	CASSSGTGTIGNQPQHF
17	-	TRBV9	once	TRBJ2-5	TGTGCCAGCAGCGTAGGCCCGAGGGGAGATCTCGGGGAGACCCAGTACTTC	CASSVGPRGDLGETQYF
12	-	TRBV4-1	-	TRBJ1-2	TGCGCCAGCAGCCAAGGGGGGGGAGGCTACACCTTC	CASSQGGGGYTF
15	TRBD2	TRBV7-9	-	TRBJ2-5	TGTGCCAGCAGCTTTGCTAGCGGGAGAGAGGAGACCCAGTACTTC	CASSFASGREETQYF
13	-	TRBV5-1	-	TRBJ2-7	TGCGCCAGCAGCTTGGGGAACAACTACGAGCAGTACTTC	CASSLGNNYEQYF
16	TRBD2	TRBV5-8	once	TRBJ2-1	TGTGCCAGCAGCTTGGGGGCGGGACTAGCGTTAGGTGAGCAGTTCTTC	CASSLGAGLALGEQFF
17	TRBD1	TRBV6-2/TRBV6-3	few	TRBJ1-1	TGTGCCAGCAGTATATACTTAACAGGGGGCGCGGGCACTGAAGCTTTCTTT	CASSIYLTGGAGTEAFF
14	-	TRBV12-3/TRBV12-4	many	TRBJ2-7	TGTGCCAGGAGTTATCGGGGGCACTCCTACGAGCAGTACTTC	CARSYRGHSYEQYF
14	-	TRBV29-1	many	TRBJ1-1	TGCAGCGTTTCTTACAGGGCTTTAGGCTCTGAAGCTTTCTTT	CSVSYRALGSEAFF
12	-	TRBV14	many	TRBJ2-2	TGTGCCAGCAGCCCCGACTACCTGACACTGTTTTTT	CASSPDYLTLFF
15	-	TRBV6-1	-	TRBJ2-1	TGTGCCAGCCGGCCGACCCTCTTGGGAGGCAATGAGCAGTTCTTC	CASRPTLLGGNEQFF
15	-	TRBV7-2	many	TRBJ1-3	TGTGCCAGCAGCACCGCCGGGGGGTCCGGAAACACCATATATTTT	CASSTAGGSGNTIYF
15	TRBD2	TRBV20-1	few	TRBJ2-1	TGCAGTGCTAGCCTCCTAGCGGCCTCCTACAATGAGCAGTTCTTC	CSASLLAASYNEQFF
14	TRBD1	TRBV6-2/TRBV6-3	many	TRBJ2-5	TGTGCCAGCATCAGACAGGGGGCTTGGGAGACCCAGTACTTC	CASIRQGAWETQYF
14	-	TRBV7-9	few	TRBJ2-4	TGTGCCAGCAGCCTAGGAGGCCAGAAAAACATTCAGTACTTC	CASSLGGQKNIQYF
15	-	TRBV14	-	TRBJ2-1	TGTGCCAGCAGCCCGTTAGCGGAAGGTTGGAATGAGCAGTTCTTC	CASSPLAEGWNEQFF
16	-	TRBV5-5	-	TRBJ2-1	TGTGCCAGCAGCGGGCCGGGCCCCGCTATTTACAATGAGCAGTTCTTC	CASSGPGPAIYNEQFF
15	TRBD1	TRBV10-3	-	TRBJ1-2	TGTGCCATCAGTAAACCGGGACAGAGTAACTATGGCTACACCTTC	CAISKPGQSNYGYTF
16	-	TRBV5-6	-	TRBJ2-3	TGTGCCAGCAGCTTGGTATCGGGGTACGGCACAGATACGCAGTATTTT	CASSLVSGYGTDTQYF
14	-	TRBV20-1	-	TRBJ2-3	TGCAGTGCTAGAAACAGACCATCCACAGATACGCAGTATTTT	CSARNRPSTDTQYF
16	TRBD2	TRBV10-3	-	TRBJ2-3	TGTGCCATCAGCCAGGGAGCGGGGCCTAGCACAGATACGCAGTATTTT	CAISQGAGPSTDTQYF
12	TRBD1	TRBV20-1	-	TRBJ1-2	TGCAGTGCCACACAGGGGAACCATGGCTACACCTTC	CSATQGNHGYTF
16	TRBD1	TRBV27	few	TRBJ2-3	TGTGCCAGCAGTCCCGAACAGGGGTCTAGCACAGATACGCAGTATTTT	CASSPEQGSSTDTQYF
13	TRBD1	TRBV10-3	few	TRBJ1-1	TGTGCCACCAGAACAGGGGGGAGCACTGAAGCTTTCTTT	CATRTGGSTEAFF
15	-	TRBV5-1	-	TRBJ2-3	TGCGCCAGCAGCTACCAGGGGTCCCTCACAGATACGCAGTATTTT	CASSYQGSLTDTQYF
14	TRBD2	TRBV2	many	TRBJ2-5	TGTGCCAGCACTCAGGCGGGGAGGGCAGAGACCCAGTACTTC	CASTQAGRAETQYF
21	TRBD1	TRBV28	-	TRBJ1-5	TGTGCCAGCAGACCAAAAATCCGCAGGGGGCTTTATTTCTCGGGCAATCAGCCCCAGCATTTT	CASRPKIRRGLYFSGNQPQHF
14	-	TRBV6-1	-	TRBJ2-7	TGTGCCAGCAGAATAACAGGGAGCTCCTACGAGCAGTACTTC	CASRITGSSYEQYF